Following are 32 T cell receptor beta chains from one sample sequenced in a study of response to subunit inactivated influenza vaccine. TCRdb passed the RT-PCR reads through MiXCR, listing each CDR3 protein once. The sample yields around 580,000 distinct CDR3 sequences, approximately 15% seen once. The sample in question was PBMCs from blood, obtained roughly 12 days after vaccination. Receptors were obtained from a man aged 50 to 59 who received an inactivated influenza vaccine.

The chain combines TRBV5-1 with TRBJ2-5; 7 nucleotides align to TRBD1. The CDR3 consists of 14 residues. The J segment lost 2 bases and the V segment lost 4 bases, leaving 5 bases of the junction unmatched. Germline loops: CDR1 SGHRS, CDR2 YFSETQ. The CDR3 spells CASSLQTGQETQYF. The CDR3 DNA follows: TGCGCCAGCAGCCTACAGACAGGGCAAGAGACCCAGTACTTC.

The J gene is TRBJ2-5, the V gene TRBV5-1; no clear D. The germline CDR1 and CDR2 sequences are SGHRS and YFSETQ. V lost 4 bases and J lost 5, with 9 bases in between. The CDR3 runs to 12 residues. The CDR3 loop is CASSRVGETQYF. CDR3 sequence (DNA): TGCGCCAGCAGCCGGGTAGGGGAGACCCAGTACTTC.

This clonotype was picked up a small number of times. V and J are TRBV28 and TRBJ2-7; TRBD2 might be the D (6 bases). This CDR3 contains 17 residues. The germline V gene has CDR1 MDHEN and CDR2 SYDVKM. Trimming shortened V by 4 bases and J by 2 bases, and 21 bases separated the two germline ends. The CDR3 spells CASSYYRGTGSPYEQYF. The CDR3, as DNA: TGTGCCAGCAGTTATTACCGGGGGACTGGGAGTCCCTACGAGCAGTACTTC.

As DNA, the CDR3 is TGTGCCAGCAGCTTAACGGGGCAGTGGAACACCGGGGAGCTGTTTTTT. Residues: CASSLTGQWNTGELFF. The V gene is TRBV7-3, the J gene TRBJ2-2; D is perhaps TRBD1 (5 bases). V was trimmed by 0 bases and J by 1 base, leaving 9 bases between them. The CDR3 is 16 amino acids. Germline V gene lookup returns CDR1 SGHTA and CDR2 FQGTGA. Full variable domain (missing parts from reference TRBV7-3 and TRBJ2-2): GAGVSQTPSNKVTEKGKYVELRCDPISGHTALYWYRQSLGQGPEFLIYFQGTGAADDSGLPNDRFFAVRPEGSVSTLKIQRTERGDSAVYLCASSLTGQWNTGELFFGEGSRLTVL.

The table lists this clonotype with a few counts. This chain links TRBV7-7 with TRBJ2-2; TRBD1 aligns across 9 bases. CDR1 SSHAT and CDR2 FNYEAQ come from the germline V gene (reference sequence). This CDR3 spans 17 amino acids. The J segment lost 6 bases and the V segment lost 1 base, leaving 9 bases of the junction unmatched. CDR3 nucleotide sequence: TGTGCCAGCAGCTTAGAATTATGGACAGGGGAGGCCGGGGAGCTGTTTTTT. This gives the protein CASSLELWTGEAGELFF.

This clonotype has only one observation. The gene calls are TRBV2 and TRBJ2-1; a weak D match, TRBD2 (6 bases). The germline V gene has CDR1 SNHLY and CDR2 FYNNEI. Trimming removed 1 base from V and 0 bases from J, with 10 bases in between. The CDR3 extends over 16 amino acids. The CDR3 bases are TGTGCCAGCAGTGAAGTAGCGGTAAGCTCCTACAATGAGCAGTTCTTC. Translated: CASSEVAVSSYNEQFF.

This clonotype was detected only a few times. V usage is TRBV7-9 and J usage is TRBJ1-2, with TRBD1 identical over 7 bases. Trimming removed 6 bases from V and 0 bases from J; junction bases left unmatched: 7. In germline, CDR1 is SEHNR, CDR2 FQNEAQ (reference sequence). The CDR3 is 15 amino acids. CDR3 DNA: TGTGCCAGCAGACCTACAGGGGCGGCTAACTATGGCTACACCTTC. It translates to CASRPTGAANYGYTF.

This clonotype was seen more than once but under ten times. The chain couples TRBV19 to TRBJ2-3, with TRBD2 matching over 7 bases. The V gene end was trimmed by 3 bases and the J gene end by 2 bases; junction bases not matched to a gene: 5. The CDR3 runs 15 residues. Germline lookup yields CDR1 LNHDA and CDR2 SQIVND (reference sequence). The CDR3 DNA follows: TGTGCCAGTAGTATCGGCGGGAGCTACACAGATACGCAGTATTTT. Translated, it gives CASSIGGSYTDTQYF.

V gene TRBV4-2 combines with J gene TRBJ2-2; D not certain. CDR1 is LGHNA, CDR2 YNFKEQ, per germline. Trimming stripped 0 bases from V and 0 bases from J, with 8 bases between. This CDR3 spans 16 amino acids. The CDR3 nucleotides read TGTGCCAGCAGCCAAGAGGTGAGGACGAACACCGGGGAGCTGTTTTTT. Amino acids: CASSQEVRTNTGELFF.

The chain combines TRBV5-1 with TRBJ1-4; D is perhaps TRBD1 (6 bases). The germline V gene has CDR1 SGHRS and CDR2 YFSETQ. The CDR3 contains 13 residues. V lost 4 bases to trimming and J lost 4 bases, with 8 bases between them. The CDR3 nucleotides are TGCGCCAGCAGCGGACAGAATAATGAAAAACTGTTTTTT. It is translated as CASSGQNNEKLFF.

This clonotype was detected a few times. The rearrangement uses TRBV6-5 and TRBJ1-2, with D unresolved. The CDR3 sequence is 13 residues long. Germline V gene sequence: CDR1 MNHEY, CDR2 SVGAGI. The V end lost 4 bases, the J end lost 7 bases, and 13 bases lay between the germline ends. The chain's CDR3 is CASSLERRGGYTF. The CDR3 region has the DNA TGTGCCAGCAGTTTGGAGAGGCGCGGTGGCTACACCTTC.

This clonotype was counted a few times. This chain connects TRBV4-1 to TRBJ2-7; 9 nucleotides align to TRBD2. V lost 0 bases to trimming and J lost 3 bases; unmatched junction nucleotides: 9. Germline CDR1 is MGHRA and CDR2 is YSYEKL. There are 17 residues in the CDR3. The CDR3 region has the DNA TGCGCCAGCAGCCAAGAAGCGACTAGCGGATTTATCTACGAGCAGTACTTC. It is translated as CASSQEATSGFIYEQYF.

This clonotype was detected many times. The chain is built from TRBV20-1 and TRBJ2-7; D not resolved. The CDR3 has 10 amino acids. Germline CDR1 DFQATT, CDR2 SNEGSKA (reference sequence). Trimming removed 5 bases from V and 4 bases from J, with 6 bases in between. CDR3 protein: CSAGEYEQYF. The CDR3 DNA sequence: TGCAGTGCTGGGGAATACGAGCAGTACTTC.

The CDR3 nucleotides are TGTGCCGTCGGGCTACGCCACGAGCAGTACTTC. Translation: CAVGLRHEQYF. This rearrangement joins TRBV2 to TRBJ2-7; no clear D. Germline CDR1 is SNHLY and CDR2 is FYNNEI. Trimming pared 11 bases from V and 5 bases from J, leaving 13 bases between. CDR3 length equals 11 residues.

A word on this clonotype: With a much larger clone just one base away, this may be a read error. The chain joins TRBV12-3 or TRBV12-4 to TRBJ2-3, with 9 bases fitting TRBD2. The CDR3 extends over 15 amino acids. As DNA, the CDR3 is TGTGCCAGCAGTTTACTAGCGGGGTTGACAGATACGCACTATTTT. Encoded protein: CASSLLAGLTDTHYF.

The chain has TRBV5-1 and TRBJ2-7; 9 positions agree with TRBD1. The trim removed 3 bases at V and 3 bases at J, leaving 7 bases unmatched. CDR3 size: 15 residues. Germline values: CDR1 SGHRS, CDR2 YFSETQ. The DNA for the CDR3 is TGCGCCAGCAGCTATTCCGGGACAGGGTTCTACGAGCAGTACTTC. This encodes CASSYSGTGFYEQYF.

This chain joins TRBV19 and TRBJ1-5; TRBD1 matches 8 bases. J was trimmed by 0 bases and V by 3 bases; bases with no gene match: 4. CDR1 is LNHDA and CDR2 is SQIVND in the germline V gene (reference sequence). This CDR3 comprises 16 residues. CDR3 bases: TGTGCCAGTAGTATCTCCGGGACAGGTAGCAATCAGCCCCAGCATTTT. Translating gives CASSISGTGSNQPQHF.

This clonotype has more than one count but fewer than ten. The CDR3 spells CAIRDRGNNEQFF. DNA for the CDR3: TGTGCCATCCGCGACAGGGGTAACAATGAGCAGTTCTTC. This chain connects TRBV10-3 to TRBJ2-1, with 8 bases fitting TRBD1. Germline-derived CDR1 and CDR2 are ENHRY and SYGVKD. J was trimmed by 5 bases and V by 8 bases; bases with no gene match: 5. This CDR3 region has 13 residues.

The chain uses TRBV12-3 or TRBV12-4 and TRBJ1-1; D gene uncertain. V was clipped by 6 bases and J by 3 bases, with 14 bases between them. The CDR3 is 14 residues long. The CDR3 loop is CASSEPLVDTEAFF. CDR3 sequence (DNA): TGTGCCAGCAGCGAACCCTTAGTGGACACTGAAGCTTTCTTT.

The V gene is TRBV5-5, the J gene TRBJ2-5; 7 bases fit TRBD1. The trim removed 4 bases at V and 4 bases at J, leaving 7 bases unmatched. In germline, CDR1 is SGHKS, CDR2 YYEKEE (reference sequence). The CDR3 is 14 amino acids. The CDR3 is CASSQTGLGETQYF. The CDR3 DNA is TGTGCCAGCAGCCAGACAGGGTTAGGAGAGACCCAGTACTTC. The entire variable domain, with the rest obtained from reference TRBV5-5 and TRBJ2-5, is as follows: DAGVTQSPTHLIKTRGQQVTLRCSPISGHKSVSWYQQVLGQGPQFIFQYYEKEERGRGNFPDRFSARQFPNYSSELNVNALLLGDSALYLCASSQTGLGETQYFGPGTRLLVL.

This clonotype was detected a few times. The rearrangement joins TRBV7-2 to TRBJ2-5, with 7 bases matching TRBD2. CDR1 and CDR2 from the germline V gene are SGHTA and FQGNSA. Trimming took 1 base from V and 3 from J; bases not matched to a gene: 8. The CDR3 is 16 amino acids. CDR3 DNA: TGTGCCAGCAGCTTAGGGGCAAGGACTAGAGAAGAGACCCAGTACTTC. Translating gives CASSLGARTREETQYF.

This clonotype appeared many times. V is TRBV3-1 and J is TRBJ2-3, with TRBD2 matching over 7 bases. Germline loops: CDR1 LGHDT, CDR2 YNNKEL (reference sequence). The ends lost 1 base at V and 5 bases at J; junction bases unmatched: 6. The CDR3 is made up of 15 amino acids. For the CDR3, the DNA is TGTGCCAGCAGCCAAGGGCTAGCGGTAAAAGATACGCAGTATTTT. It is translated as CASSQGLAVKDTQYF.

V and J are TRBV6-5 and TRBJ2-2, with unresolved D. Trimming removed 0 bases from V and 6 bases from J, with 11 bases in between. In germline, CDR1 is MNHEY, CDR2 SVGAGI. This CDR3 contains 15 residues. CDR3 DNA: TGTGCCAGCAGTTACTCCCACCCTGGGTCCGGGGAGCTGTTTTTT. Translated, it gives CASSYSHPGSGELFF.

This clonotype appeared a few times. The chain uses TRBV28 and TRBJ2-7; 11 positions match TRBD1. The V gene end was trimmed by 6 bases and the J gene end by 3 bases; junction bases not matched to a gene: 10. Germline values: CDR1 MDHEN, CDR2 SYDVKM. The CDR3 has 16 residues. The CDR3 sequence is CASRALAGQGVYEQYF. The CDR3 nucleotides are TGTGCCAGCAGAGCCCTGGCGGGACAGGGGGTCTACGAGCAGTACTTC.

This clonotype has just a few counts. This chain connects TRBV5-6 to TRBJ2-5; no definite D call. The CDR3 spans 14 residues. Germline-derived CDR1 and CDR2 are SGHDT and YYEEEE. Trimming removed 1 base at V and 5 bases at J, with 12 bases between. CDR3 protein: CASSLQPNGETQYF. The CDR3 DNA follows: TGTGCCAGCAGCTTGCAACCAAACGGGGAGACCCAGTACTTC.

This sequence joins TRBV11-2 and TRBJ2-3; the D is unclear. CDR1 is SGHAT and CDR2 is FQNNGV in the germline V gene. Trimming stripped 5 bases from V and 4 bases from J, with 7 bases between. The CDR3 is 12 amino acids. CDR3: CASSASADTQYF. CDR3 coding DNA: TGTGCCAGCAGCGCAAGTGCAGATACGCAGTATTTT. The variable domain in full, completed from reference TRBV11-2 and TRBJ2-3, reads EAGVAQSPRYKIIEKRQSVAFWCNPISGHATLYWYQQILGQGPKLLIQFQNNGVVDDSQLPKDRFSAERLKGVDSTLKIQPAKLEDSAVYLCASSASADTQYFGPGTRLTVL.

This clonotype occurred a few times. J is TRBJ2-1 and V is TRBV20-1; no clear D. Germline lookup yields CDR1 DFQATT and CDR2 SNEGSKA (reference sequence). The CDR3 is made up of 15 amino acids. V dropped 3 bases and J dropped 0 bases, with 12 bases sitting between them. CDR3 sequence reads: CSARVPSTSYNEQFF. The CDR3 DNA follows: TGCAGTGCTAGGGTGCCCAGCACCTCCTACAATGAGCAGTTCTTC.

In this sample, this clonotype turned up a few times. The gene calls are TRBV4-2 and TRBJ2-3; TRBD2 aligns across 10 bases. The CDR3 length is 19 residues. V was clipped by 1 base and J by 2 bases; unmatched bases: 12. The germline CDR1 and CDR2 sequences are LGHNA and YNFKEQ. The CDR3 region has the DNA TGTGCCAGCAGCCAAGTGCGTGGCCTAGCGGGGGCTGACACAGATACGCAGTATTTT. This sequence encodes CASSQVRGLAGADTDTQYF.

The CDR3 DNA reads as TGTGCCAGCCTTAAATCGGACGAGCAGTACTTC. This gives the protein CASLKSDEQYF. V and J are TRBV6-2 or TRBV6-3 and TRBJ2-7; no definite D call. The V end lost 8 bases, the J end lost 5 bases, and 10 bases lay between the germline ends. CDR1 is MNHEY, CDR2 SVGEGT, per germline. The CDR3 sequence is 11 residues long.

The genes are TRBV3-1 and TRBJ2-5, with D maybe TRBD1 (5 bases). This CDR3 comprises 12 residues. Germline V gives CDR1 LGHDT, CDR2 YNNKEL (reference sequence). The ends were cut back, 10 bases at V and 4 bases at J, with 13 bases in the middle. CDR3 nucleotide sequence: TGTGCCACTCAGGGTGTGGGAGAGACCCAGTACTTC. Translated: CATQGVGETQYF.

This clonotype has just a few counts. This chain joins TRBV4-1 and TRBJ1-3; maybe TRBD1 (6 bases). CDR1 is MGHRA, CDR2 YSYEKL, per germline. The CDR3 is 18 residues long. V was trimmed by 1 base and J by 1 base, leaving 17 bases between them. The CDR3 bases are TGCGCCAGCAGCCAAGGGAGACCCCGGGGGCTGTCTGGAAACACCATATATTTT. As protein: CASSQGRPRGLSGNTIYF.

This chain joins TRBV5-1 and TRBJ2-1; 10 bases align to TRBD2. This CDR3 contains 16 residues. The trim removed 2 bases at V and 2 bases at J, leaving 4 bases unmatched. Germline values: CDR1 SGHRS, CDR2 YFSETQ. The CDR3 nucleotides read TGCGCCAGCAGCTTACTAGCGGGGAAAACCTACAATGAGCAGTTCTTC. Protein product: CASSLLAGKTYNEQFF.